Each of the 26 T cell receptor beta chains below was sequenced from the same sample in a study of Graves' ophthalmopathy and Graves' hyperthyroidism. RNA transcripts were the template, and TCR beta CDR3 regions were amplified from them. HTBI primers were used in a first-round RT-PCR, which preceded a second-round multiplex PCR. TCRdb re-called the multiplex PCR reads through MiXCR, storing one row per CDR3 protein. The data show a few hundred thousand distinct CDR3 sequences, 35% to 40% seen once. The source material was peripheral blood or thyroid tissue (not recorded which). All receptors derive from an adult man with Graves' hyperthyroidism.

The chain has TRBV2 and TRBJ2-7; D is ambiguous. The V end lost 3 bases, the J end lost 7 bases, and 13 bases lay between the germline ends. CDR1 is SNHLY, CDR2 FYNNEI, per germline. This CDR3 is 13 amino acids long. CDR3: CASSDGIGNEQYF. The CDR3 DNA sequence: TGTGCCAGCAGTGATGGGATTGGCAATGAGCAGTACTTC.

The chain joins TRBV10-3 to TRBJ1-5; D is unresolved. The CDR3 sequence is 16 residues long. Per the germline V gene, CDR1 is ENHRY and CDR2 is SYGVKD. V was pared by 6 bases and J by 0 bases, with 15 bases between. The CDR3 coding sequence is TGTGCCATCAGCCCCGGCAGAGGATCTAGCAATCAGCCCCAGCATTTT. Its protein is CAISPGRGSSNQPQHF.

In its sample, this clonotype was seen many times. V gene TRBV9 combines with J gene TRBJ1-2; the D is unclear. Trimming left V 3 bases short and J 6 bases short, with 6 bases between. This CDR3 has 11 residues. Per the germline V gene, CDR1 is SGDLS and CDR2 is YYNGEE. CDR3 protein: CASSARDGYTF. The CDR3 DNA follows: TGTGCCAGCAGCGCGAGGGATGGCTACACCTTC.

This chain joins TRBV2 and TRBJ2-5; possible D gene TRBD1, 5 bases. The CDR3 length is 13 residues. Trimming removed 10 bases at V and 11 bases at J, with 23 bases between. Germline CDR1 and CDR2: SNHLY and FYNNEI. CDR3 in amino acids: CATQQSVAGLQYF. CDR3 DNA: TGTGCCACACAGCAGTCGGTCGCAGGGCTTCAGTACTTC. The full variable domain, in which reference TRBV2 and TRBJ2-5 provide the parts outside the CDR3, is EPEVTQTPSHQVTQMGQEVILRCVPISNHLYFYWYRQILGQKVEFLVSFYNNEISEKSEIFDDQFSVERPDGSNFTLKIRSTKLEDSAMYFCATQQSVAGLQYFGPGTRLLVL.

The J gene is TRBJ2-5, the V gene TRBV6-5, with TRBD2 matching over 11 bases. Per germline, CDR1 MNHEY and CDR2 SVGAGI. Trimming cost V 9 bases and J 8 bases; bases outside gene matches: 11. This CDR3 comprises 14 residues. CDR3 in DNA: TGTGCCAGTTCAAGGGTGGGGACTAGCGGTACCCAGTACTTC. Residues: CASSRVGTSGTQYF.

The chain carries TRBV29-1 and TRBJ2-7, with D unclear. This CDR3 spans 12 amino acids. Germline CDR1 reads SQVTM; CDR2 reads ANQGSEA. V lost 7 bases, J lost 8 bases, and 18 bases lay in between. DNA of the CDR3: TGCAGCGCGACCCCAGTGTCCCCTCAGCAGTACTTC. Translated: CSATPVSPQQYF.

This clonotype has at least ten counts. The V gene is TRBV5-8, the J gene TRBJ1-1; possibly TRBD1 for D (5 bases). The germline V gene has CDR1 SGHTS and CDR2 YDEGEE. Trimming removed 0 bases from V and 1 base from J, with 7 bases in between. This CDR3 comprises 14 residues. The CDR3 region has the DNA TGTGCCAGCAGCTTGGCGGGGCCGAACACTGAAGCTTTCTTT. This translates into CASSLAGPNTEAFF.

As for this clonotype: A read error is possible here, since a much larger clone lies one base away. V and J are TRBV5-5 and TRBJ2-7; D tentatively fits TRBD1 or TRBD2 (5 bases each). Between the trimmed V and J ends, which lost 1 base and 6 bases, there was a span of 17 bases. Germline V lookup: CDR1 SGHKS, CDR2 YYEKEE (reference sequence). This CDR3 spans 15 amino acids. The CDR3 sequence is CASSLPRGAVREQYF. The CDR3 DNA follows: TGTGCCAGCAGCTTGCCTCGAGGGGCAGTACGCGAGCAGTACTTC.

This clonotype occurred once. The J gene is TRBJ1-1, the V gene TRBV24-1; D ambiguous. The CDR3 runs 15 residues. The V gene's germline CDR1 is KGHDR and CDR2 SFDVKD. V lost 2 bases and J lost 1, with 10 bases in between. CDR3 sequence: CATSDWTSGNTEAFF. In DNA form, the CDR3 reads TGTGCCACCAGTGATTGGACTAGCGGGAACACTGAAGCTTTCTTT.

This clonotype was observed many times. The chain couples TRBV27 to TRBJ1-2, with D tentatively TRBD1 (6 bases). V was shortened by 0 bases and J by 4 bases, with 12 bases between the two germline ends. The CDR3 covers 15 residues. CDR1 MNHEY and CDR2 SMNVEV come from the germline V gene (reference sequence). Here the CDR3 DNA reads TGTGCCAGCAGTTTATCGACAGGTTTCCCCTATGGCTACACCTTC. Protein product: CASSLSTGFPYGYTF.

This clonotype was counted ten times or more. The chain employs TRBV6-5 and TRBJ1-1; 9 nucleotides agree with TRBD1. The CDR3 runs 15 residues. In germline, CDR1 is MNHEY, CDR2 SVGAGI. V dropped 0 bases and J dropped 3; count of bases not matched to a gene: 2. CDR3 sequence (DNA): TGTGCCAGCAGTTACTCGAGACAGGGGGACACTGAAGCTTTCTTT. Amino acid sequence: CASSYSRQGDTEAFF.

This clonotype was recorded many times. The rearrangement joins TRBV12-3 or TRBV12-4 to TRBJ1-5, with TRBD1 as a possible D gene (6 bases). Trimming shortened V by 5 bases and J by 5 bases, and 10 bases separated the two germline ends. The CDR3 is 13 residues long. CDR3 DNA: TGTGCCAGCAGTCCAGGGGTGGATCAGCCCCAGCATTTT. Translated: CASSPGVDQPQHF.

The chain couples TRBV10-3 to TRBJ2-7; no definite D call. With 0 bases removed from V and 3 bases from J, the gap between germline ends came to 9 bases. Germline V CDR1 and CDR2: ENHRY, SYGVKD. This CDR3 is 14 amino acids long. DNA for the CDR3: TGTGCCATCAGTGAGTCGACGGCAAACTACGAGCAGTACTTC. Its protein product is CAISESTANYEQYF.

This clonotype was detected only a few times. J is TRBJ1-4 and V is TRBV25-1; maybe TRBD1 (5 bases). This CDR3 is built from 17 residues. V shed 5 bases and J shed 0 bases, with 16 bases lying between them. Germline V lookup: CDR1 MGHDK, CDR2 SYGVNS. CDR3 coding DNA: TGTGCCAGCAGTTCGGGGCGGACGGTCGCAACTAATGAAAAACTGTTTTTT. Translation: CASSSGRTVATNEKLFF.

This clonotype was seen many times. This chain links TRBV29-1 with TRBJ1-1; TRBD1 is a possible D gene (6 bases). Trimming pared 6 bases from V and 6 bases from J, leaving 17 bases between. The germline gives CDR1 SQVTM, CDR2 ANQGSEA. CDR3 length equals 13 residues. CDR3 sequence: CSVWDIRTSEAFF. In DNA, the CDR3 is TGCAGCGTATGGGACATACGAACGTCTGAAGCTTTCTTT.

The chain joins TRBV25-1 to TRBJ1-4, with 7 nucleotides matching TRBD1. Losses at the gene ends were 5 bases for V and 8 bases for J; bases not matched to a gene: 17. The CDR3 spans 17 residues. From germline, CDR1 is MGHDK and CDR2 SYGVNS. The CDR3 bases are TGTGCCAGCAGTTTCCCCGACAGGGCTAGGAGAGAGGAAAAACTGTTTTTT. As protein: CASSFPDRARREEKLFF. Variable domain in full (rest from reference TRBV25-1 and TRBJ1-4): EADIYQTPRYLVIGTGKKITLECSQTMGHDKMYWYQQDPGMELHLIHYSYGVNSTEKGDLSSESTVSRIRTEHFPLTLESARPSHTSQYLCASSFPDRARREEKLFFGSGTQLSVL.

This chain links TRBV7-9 with TRBJ2-2; TRBD2 is a possible D gene (5 bases). This CDR3 contains 15 residues. V lost 5 bases and J 3 bases, leaving 13 bases between the germline ends. Germline loops: CDR1 SEHNR, CDR2 FQNEAQ (reference sequence). The CDR3 DNA reads as TGTGCCAGCAGCCAAAGCGGTCTTTACACCGGGGAGCTGTTTTTT. It translates to CASSQSGLYTGELFF.

This clonotype was seen only a few times. The V call is TRBV12-5, the J call TRBJ1-4, with unresolved D. This CDR3 region has 14 residues. Deletions cut 7 bases from V and 2 bases from J, with 11 bases between. In germline, CDR1 is LGHNT, CDR2 FRNRAP. This chain's CDR3 is CASVGDSTNEKLFF. The CDR3 DNA sequence: TGTGCTAGTGTGGGTGACTCTACTAATGAAAAACTGTTTTTT.

The sample holds many counts of this clonotype. V is TRBV5-5 and J is TRBJ2-7; D unclear. The V end lost 3 bases, the J end lost 2 bases, and 12 bases lay between the germline ends. Germline V gene lookup returns CDR1 SGHKS and CDR2 YYEKEE (reference sequence). The CDR3 has 14 residues. The CDR3 sequence: CASSSRLVTYEQYF. The CDR3 nucleotides are TGTGCCAGCAGCTCGCGGCTAGTCACCTACGAGCAGTACTTC.

This chain uses TRBV28 with TRBJ2-7, with a weak D call TRBD2 (5 bases). The CDR3 has 12 residues. V was pared by 8 bases and J by 6 bases, with 14 bases between. From germline, CDR1 is MDHEN and CDR2 SYDVKM. The CDR3 reads CASRMTGVEQYF. The CDR3 DNA reads TGTGCCAGCCGGATGACCGGGGTCGAGCAGTACTTC.

At least ten counts were recorded for this clonotype. The V call is TRBV9, the J call TRBJ2-2; TRBD2 matches 12 bases. Germline CDR1 and CDR2: SGDLS and YYNGEE. The CDR3 runs 16 residues. The J segment lost 5 bases and the V segment lost 0 bases, leaving 2 bases of the junction unmatched. In DNA form, the CDR3 reads TGTGCCAGCAGCGTAGGACTAGCGGGGGAGACCGGGGAGCTGTTTTTT. Amino acids: CASSVGLAGETGELFF.

This clonotype was seen many times. The chain has TRBV7-8 and TRBJ2-2, with 7 positions matching TRBD2. With 6 bases clipped from V and 0 bases from J, the junction kept 4 bases outside the gene matches. This CDR3 region has 15 residues. From germline, CDR1 is SGHVS and CDR2 FQNEAQ. In DNA, the CDR3 is TGTGCCAGCAGGGTACTAGCGACGAACACCGGGGAGCTGTTTTTT. It translates to CASRVLATNTGELFF.

The V call is TRBV5-8, the J call TRBJ1-2; possible D gene TRBD1, 6 bases. The ends were cut back, 3 bases at V and 0 bases at J, with 9 bases in the middle. Germline V gives CDR1 SGHTS, CDR2 YDEGEE. The CDR3 sequence is 14 residues long. This CDR3 reads CASSYRTANYGYTF. The CDR3 region has the DNA TGTGCCAGCAGCTATAGGACAGCTAACTATGGCTACACCTTC.

Ten or more counts support this clonotype. V usage is TRBV11-2 and J usage is TRBJ2-6; possibly TRBD2 for D (6 bases). The V gene's germline CDR1 is SGHAT and CDR2 FQNNGV. The CDR3 runs 15 residues. V gave up 6 bases and J gave up 2 bases, with 11 bases separating them. The CDR3 is CASRAPGAGANVLTF. CDR3 bases: TGTGCCAGCAGGGCCCCGGGGGCTGGGGCCAACGTCCTGACTTTC.

This rearrangement joins TRBV29-1 to TRBJ2-2; TRBD1 matches 8 bases. Germline V gene sequence: CDR1 SQVTM, CDR2 ANQGSEA. CDR3 size: 13 residues. Trimming at V came to 7 bases and at J to 4 bases, leaving 5 bases not matched to a gene. This chain's CDR3 is CSAMTGATGELFF. CDR3 in DNA: TGCAGCGCCATGACAGGGGCCACCGGGGAGCTGTTTTTT.

Only a few counts were recorded for this clonotype. The chain uses TRBV30 and TRBJ1-5; D is possibly TRBD1 (5 bases). Per germline, CDR1 GTSNPN and CDR2 SVGIG (reference sequence). CDR3 size: 13 residues. V lost 2 bases, J lost 5 bases, and 10 bases lay in between. The CDR3 coding sequence is TGTGCCTGGAGTTTGGGGCAGGATCAGCCCCAGCATTTT. This encodes CAWSLGQDQPQHF.